The 32 T cell receptor beta chains below come from one sample, sequenced in a study of blood T cell repertoires in COVID-19. The assay was immunoSEQ multiplex PCR, and TCRdb's table has in-frame clones only and misses some. Altogether about 250,000 clones are present, around 83% being singletons, with the ten largest covering 1.5% to 1.9%. Sample: peripheral blood. The receptor source for this set is a woman aged 40 to 50 who had recovered from COVID-19.

V and J are TRBV28 and TRBJ2-7; 7 bases line up with TRBD2. The CDR3 consists of 14 residues. Trimming at V came to 2 bases and at J to 4 bases, leaving 5 bases not matched to a gene. Germline CDR1 MDHEN, CDR2 SYDVKM. The CDR3 loop is CASSLASGLYEQYF. The CDR3 DNA reads as TGTGCCAGCAGTTTAGCTAGCGGACTTTACGAGCAGTACTTC.

The chain has TRBV27 and TRBJ1-1; D perhaps matches TRBD1 (6 bases). The CDR3 has 13 amino acids. V lost 8 bases to trimming and J lost 0 bases, with 10 bases between them. Germline assignment: CDR1 MNHEY and CDR2 SMNVEV (reference sequence). Here the CDR3 DNA reads TGTGCCAGCTGGGAGGGGGTGAACACTGAAGCTTTCTTT. It is translated as CASWEGVNTEAFF.

This chain links TRBV3-1 (or the pseudogene TRBV3-2) with TRBJ1-5, with 9 bases aligning to TRBD1. Germline CDR1 and CDR2: LGHDT and YNNKEL (reference sequence). Losses at the gene ends were 2 bases for V and 9 bases for J; bases not matched to a gene: 8. The CDR3 extends over 15 amino acids. In DNA, the CDR3 is TGTGCCAGCAGCCAACGGGGACAGGGTCCGTGGCCCCAGCATTTT. Translating gives CASSQRGQGPWPQHF.

This chain joins TRBV24-1 and TRBJ2-7; 10 bases match TRBD1. Germline trimming cut 3 bases from V and 5 bases from J; bases unmatched to any gene: 6. In germline, CDR1 is KGHDR, CDR2 SFDVKD. This CDR3 has 15 amino acids. The CDR3 DNA is TGTGCCACCAGTGATCCCGGGACAGGGGCCCACGAGCAGTACTTC. It yields the protein CATSDPGTGAHEQYF.

V gene TRBV9 combines with J gene TRBJ1-6; 9 positions match TRBD1. The germline V gene encodes CDR1 SGDLS and CDR2 YYNGEE. The CDR3 consists of 16 residues. The V gene end was trimmed by 3 bases and the J gene end by 9 bases; junction bases not matched to a gene: 10. CDR3 nucleotide sequence: TGTGCCAGCAGCGAGGCCCCGACAGGGGGGGGTTCACCCCTCCACTTT. Protein product: CASSEAPTGGGSPLHF.

The chain couples TRBV19 to TRBJ2-1, with 8 bases lining up with TRBD1. The CDR3 has 16 residues. In germline, CDR1 is LNHDA, CDR2 SQIVND (reference sequence). V lost 4 bases, J lost 7 bases, and 12 bases stayed unmatched. This CDR3 is CASSRIRGPVLNEQFF. In nucleotides, the CDR3 is TGTGCCAGTAGTAGAATCAGGGGGCCGGTGTTAAATGAGCAGTTCTTC.

The rearrangement uses TRBV4-1 and TRBJ1-1, with D hard to call. This CDR3 is 13 amino acids long. Between the trimmed V and J ends, which lost 2 bases and 1 base, there was a span of 5 bases. The V gene's germline CDR1 is MGHRA and CDR2 YSYEKL. The CDR3 DNA reads as TGCGCCAGCAGCCAACAGGAGAACACTGAAGCTTTCTTT. Its translation is CASSQQENTEAFF.

The chain links TRBV24-1 to TRBJ2-5; the D gene is possibly TRBD1 (6 bases). Trimming removed 5 bases at V and 4 bases at J, with 22 bases between. Germline lookup yields CDR1 KGHDR and CDR2 SFDVKD. The CDR3 loop spans 17 amino acids. CDR3 in amino acids: CATSVRLGRGGIETQYF. CDR3 sequence (DNA): TGTGCCACCAGTGTGCGTCTTGGCAGGGGTGGGATAGAGACCCAGTACTTC.

This chain joins TRBV4-1 and TRBJ2-5; TRBD1 matches 7 bases. The germline V gene has CDR1 MGHRA and CDR2 YSYEKL. Losses at the gene ends were 0 bases for V and 5 bases for J; bases not matched to a gene: 9. This CDR3 spans 16 amino acids. The CDR3 loop reads CASSQERSGGRETQYF. The CDR3 coding sequence is TGCGCCAGCAGCCAAGAACGATCAGGGGGAAGGGAGACCCAGTACTTC.

The chain couples TRBV5-4 to TRBJ2-3; tentatively, D is TRBD2 (6 bases). CDR3 size: 17 residues. Germline CDR1 is SGHNT and CDR2 is YYREEE (reference sequence). Trimming shortened V by 0 bases and J by 4 bases, and 18 bases separated the two germline ends. The CDR3 is CASSLEAGRAGADTQYF. Written as DNA, the CDR3 is TGTGCCAGCAGCTTGGAGGCCGGGAGAGCTGGGGCAGATACGCAGTATTTT. The entire variable domain, with the rest obtained from reference TRBV5-4 and TRBJ2-3, is as follows: ETGVTQSPTHLIKTRGQQVTLRCSSQSGHNTVSWYQQALGQGPQFIFQYYREEENGRGNFPPRFSGLQFPNYSSELNVNALELDDSALYLCASSLEAGRAGADTQYFGPGTRLTVL.

The chain has TRBV5-4 and TRBJ2-7; 11 bases fit TRBD1. The germline CDR1 and CDR2 sequences are SGHNT and YYREEE (reference sequence). Trimming at V came to 3 bases and at J to 5 bases, leaving 4 bases not matched to a gene. This CDR3 comprises 14 residues. CDR3 amino acids: CASSSPGQGDEQYF. Written as DNA, the CDR3 is TGTGCCAGCAGCTCCCCGGGACAGGGGGACGAGCAGTACTTC.

This clone was counted a few times. The chain combines TRBV2 with TRBJ2-5, with 9 bases aligning to TRBD1. V lost 9 bases, J lost 4 bases, and 3 bases stayed unmatched. The germline CDR1 and CDR2 sequences are SNHLY and FYNNEI. CDR3 length: 12 amino acids. CDR3 DNA: TGTGCCAGGGGACAGGGTGGAGAGACCCAGTACTTC. This translates into CARGQGGETQYF.

The V gene is TRBV3-1 (or the pseudogene TRBV3-2), the J gene TRBJ2-7, with a weak D call TRBD2 (5 bases). Trimming pared 4 bases from V and 5 bases from J, leaving 15 bases between. The CDR3 covers 14 residues. Germline V gene sequence: CDR1 LGHDT, CDR2 YNNKEL (reference sequence). The CDR3 DNA follows: TGTGCCAGCAGCCGGTCTGAGGGCGCAAACGAGCAGTACTTC. Its translation: CASSRSEGANEQYF.

The rearrangement uses TRBV5-4 and TRBJ1-6; tentatively, D is TRBD1 (5 bases). Trimming removed 3 bases from V and 0 bases from J, with 13 bases in between. CDR1 SGHNT and CDR2 YYREEE come from the germline V gene (reference sequence). This CDR3 region has 17 residues. CDR3 sequence (DNA): TGTGCCAGCAGCTCCCTGGGGGGGTTCTCCTATAATTCACCCCTCCACTTT. Translating it yields CASSSLGGFSYNSPLHF.

The V and J genes are TRBV6-1 and TRBJ2-7; D is unclear. In germline, CDR1 is MNHNS, CDR2 SASEGT. V dropped 2 bases and J dropped 2 bases, with 10 bases sitting between them. This CDR3 spans 14 amino acids. The CDR3 spells CASSESWAPYEQYF. In DNA form, the CDR3 reads TGTGCCAGCAGTGAATCATGGGCCCCCTACGAGCAGTACTTC.

This chain joins TRBV15 and TRBJ2-6, with a possible D match to TRBD1 (5 bases). Trimming shortened V by 6 bases and J by 0 bases, and 18 bases separated the two germline ends. CDR1 and CDR2 from the germline V gene are LNHNV and YYDKDF (reference sequence). The length of the CDR3 is 18 residues. The CDR3 sequence is CATRPPPGKDSGANVLTF. In DNA, the CDR3 is TGTGCCACCAGGCCACCCCCAGGGAAAGACTCTGGGGCCAACGTCCTGACTTTC.

This chain joins TRBV28 and TRBJ2-6; no clear D gene. CDR1 MDHEN and CDR2 SYDVKM come from the germline V gene. This CDR3 spans 14 amino acids. The V and J ends lost 9 bases and 3 bases respectively, with 12 bases between them. In DNA, the CDR3 is TGTGCCAGTACCACCAGAAATGGGGCCAACGTCCTGACTTTC. It translates to CASTTRNGANVLTF.

The CDR3 sequence is CASSRGVGGDPNSPLHF. CDR3 DNA sequence: TGTGCCAGCAGCCGCGGGGTCGGGGGTGACCCTAATTCACCCCTCCACTTT. The V gene is TRBV3-1 (or the pseudogene TRBV3-2), the J gene TRBJ1-6; D may be TRBD1 (5 bases). The germline V gene has CDR1 LGHDT and CDR2 YNNKEL (reference sequence). Trimming took 4 bases from V and 6 from J, leaving 19 bases between them. This CDR3 contains 17 residues.

The CDR3 spells CASSIGQGTVETQYF. In DNA form, the CDR3 reads TGTGCCAGTAGTATAGGACAGGGGACCGTTGAGACCCAGTACTTC. J is TRBJ2-5 and V is TRBV19; 8 nucleotides match TRBD1. The germline V gene has CDR1 LNHDA and CDR2 SQIVND (reference sequence). The junction had 6 bases not matched to a gene; V was cut back by 1 base and J by 5 bases. This CDR3 is built from 15 residues.

This chain joins TRBV5-4 and TRBJ2-1; TRBD1 is a possible D gene (6 bases). CDR1 is SGHNT and CDR2 is YYREEE in the germline V gene (reference sequence). The length of the CDR3 is 13 residues. Between the trimmed V and J ends, which lost 1 base and 8 bases, there was a span of 10 bases. This CDR3 reads CASSLKGVDEQFF. The CDR3 coding sequence is TGTGCCAGCAGCTTGAAGGGGGTCGATGAGCAGTTCTTC.

The chain is built from TRBV28 and TRBJ2-2, with D maybe TRBD1 (6 bases). The CDR3 is made up of 15 amino acids. The germline V gene has CDR1 MDHEN and CDR2 SYDVKM. V lost 6 bases and J 4 bases, leaving 15 bases between the germline ends. The CDR3 DNA reads as TGTGCCAGCAGAGAGAGGCAGGGGATCACCGGGGAGCTGTTTTTT. Translated: CASRERQGITGELFF.

The J gene is TRBJ2-5, the V gene TRBV5-4; TRBD1 agrees at 8 bases. The CDR3 covers 16 residues. V gave up 4 bases and J gave up 1 base; unmatched junction bases: 9. Germline V lookup: CDR1 SGHNT, CDR2 YYREEE (reference sequence). As DNA, the CDR3 is TGTGCCAGCAGCCCCCCCCCGGGACAGGCCCAAGAGACCCAGTACTTC. Protein: CASSPPPGQAQETQYF.

This clone was detected only a few times. The V call is TRBV24-1, the J call TRBJ2-7; maybe TRBD1 (6 bases). This CDR3 is built from 14 residues. Germline V gene sequence: CDR1 KGHDR, CDR2 SFDVKD. V shed 2 bases and J shed 0 bases, with 7 bases lying between them. CDR3 sequence: CATSDSGHSYEQYF. DNA for the CDR3: TGTGCCACCAGTGATTCGGGACACTCCTACGAGCAGTACTTC.

The chain is built from TRBV6-5 and TRBJ1-1; the D gene is possibly TRBD1 (5 bases). V was pared by 2 bases and J by 3 bases, with 13 bases between. The germline V gene has CDR1 MNHEY and CDR2 SVGAGI. CDR3 length: 15 residues. Written as DNA, the CDR3 is TGTGCCAGCAGTTACGAGTGGGGCAGGGACACTGAAGCTTTCTTT. It translates to CASSYEWGRDTEAFF.

The rearrangement joins TRBV9 to TRBJ2-1; TRBD1 might be the D (5 bases). The V end was cut by 4 bases, the J end by 2 bases, with 10 bases between. The germline V gene has CDR1 SGDLS and CDR2 YYNGEE. This CDR3 is built from 14 residues. In DNA, the CDR3 is TGTGCCAGCAGCTCAAAGGACACCTACAATGAGCAGTTCTTC. This sequence encodes CASSSKDTYNEQFF.

This clone has more than one count but fewer than ten. The chain uses TRBV29-1 and TRBJ2-7; tentative D call: TRBD2 (5 bases). Germline CDR1 is SQVTM and CDR2 is ANQGSEA. V lost 4 bases to trimming and J lost 2 bases, with 15 bases between them. The CDR3 covers 14 residues. CDR3 DNA: TGCAGCGTTGCCACACGCTCCGGGGCCTACGAGCAGTACTTC. Its protein product is CSVATRSGAYEQYF.

This clone was seen just once. The V gene is TRBV11-2, the J gene TRBJ2-7, with D maybe TRBD2 (6 bases). V was cut by 6 bases and J by 0 bases, with 12 bases left in between. From germline, CDR1 is SGHAT and CDR2 FQNNGV. There are 14 residues in the CDR3. This chain's CDR3 is CASRSAGSSYEQYF. In nucleotides, the CDR3 is TGTGCCAGCAGGTCCGCCGGGAGCTCCTACGAGCAGTACTTC.

This sequence joins TRBV15 and TRBJ2-1; a weak D match, TRBD2 (6 bases). V shed 3 bases and J shed 9 bases, with 15 bases lying between them. The germline V gene encodes CDR1 LNHNV and CDR2 YYDKDF (reference sequence). The CDR3 runs 14 residues. In nucleotides, the CDR3 is TGTGCCACCAGCAGCACCGGGACTCGGGCTGAGCAGTTCTTC. This translates into CATSSTGTRAEQFF.

The chain links TRBV7-9 to TRBJ1-6; unclear D gene. Germline assignment: CDR1 SEHNR and CDR2 FQNEAQ (reference sequence). V was shortened by 4 bases and J by 15 bases, with 19 bases between the two germline ends. This CDR3 comprises 14 residues. Written as DNA, the CDR3 is TGTGCCAGCAGCTCTCCTCGGTCTCGGGGTGTCCTCCACTTT. It is translated as CASSSPRSRGVLHF.

The chain has TRBV5-4 and TRBJ1-4, with TRBD1 matching over 12 bases. The CDR3 runs to 15 residues. Germline V CDR1 and CDR2: SGHNT, YYREEE (reference sequence). The trim removed 4 bases at V and 8 bases at J, leaving 6 bases unmatched. The CDR3 nucleotides are TGTGCCAGCAGCGCCACCGGGACAGGGGGCGAAAAACTGTTTTTT. Translation gives CASSATGTGGEKLFF.

The rearrangement uses TRBV27 and TRBJ1-4; 11 bases are shared with TRBD1. CDR1 MNHEY and CDR2 SMNVEV come from the germline V gene (reference sequence). The CDR3 covers 15 residues. With 5 bases clipped from V and 8 bases from J, the junction kept 7 bases outside the gene matches. Here the CDR3 DNA reads TGTGCCAGCAGTACAGGACAGGGGGCGAGGGAAAAACTGTTTTTT. Translating gives CASSTGQGAREKLFF.

The chain joins TRBV7-3 to TRBJ1-2, with a possible D match to TRBD1 (5 bases). Trimming stripped 5 bases from V and 4 bases from J, with 11 bases between. This CDR3 contains 13 residues. Per the germline V gene, CDR1 is SGHTA and CDR2 is FQGTGA. The CDR3 coding sequence is TGTGCCAGCAGCCCGGGACTGAGCTATGGCTACACCTTC. Residues: CASSPGLSYGYTF.